Listed here is a single T cell receptor (beta chain). V was pared by 0 bases and J by 6 bases, with 3 bases of the junction left unmatched. The CDR3 is 14 residues long. Germline CDR1 and CDR2: SGHDT and YYEEEE. Source study methods: For nucleated cells, counts were estimated from reference gene primer amplification. This table comes from immunoSEQ multiplex PCR, and its TCRdb copy is limited to in-frame clones, with some not included. V and J calls and clone size are copied from that table; D and trimming were computed from the DNA. The data show more than 140,000 clones, roughly 88% seen once. The sample is drawn from a study of blood T cell repertoires in COVID-19. Turning to the study itself: Sites in the United States, Italy and Spain provided acute and convalescent COVID-19 samples. From T cells, B-cell-depleted T cells, or PBMCs came the material, which was cDNA or gDNA.

The source is a woman in her 50s in a cohort sampled during active or convalescent COVID-19. Source material: peripheral blood. This chain links TRBV5-6 with TRBJ1-2, with TRBD1 matching 9 bases. In nucleotides, the CDR3 is TGTGCCAGCAGCTTGGTACAGGGGGCCGATGGCTACACCTTC. Amino acid sequence: CASSLVQGADGYTF.